This is a list of T cell receptor beta chains from one sample in a study of early T cells in non-severe SARS-CoV-2 infection. TCRdb re-called the 5' RACE reads through MiXCR, storing one row per CDR3 protein. Of 80,000 to 100,000 distinct CDR3 sequences listed, over 9% are singletons. Sequenced: whole blood. The receptors here all came from an adult who was a healthcare worker with PCR-confirmed SARS-CoV-2 infection or an uninfected control (not recorded which). Each CDR3 is given with its conserved first and last residue. The size of a clone is reported for some rows only, either as once, few or many, or as a class for expanded clones.

v_call,clone_size,cdr3_aa
TRBV12-5,many,CASGYDTPLYGYTF
TRBV18,few,CASSPTAGPSTAEAFF
TRBV18,few,CASSPTGLDAFF
TRBV29-1,few,CSVPGVKTQYF
TRBV5-1,-,CASSLSTGAQHF
TRBV5-1,-,CASSLGTGERTDTQYF
TRBV10-3,few,CAISERGDEQYF
TRBV6-6,-,CASSYGQGWYYGYTF
TRBV20-1,few,CSARSGTGWTEAFF
TRBV2,few,CASSEDSGETQYF
TRBV12-3/TRBV12-4,many,CASSLNREWYF
TRBV10-3,many,CAIRGDRGQLSEQFF
TRBV7-9,few,CASSLVAENTEAFF
TRBV6-2/TRBV6-3,-,CASSYAGQPEKLFF
TRBV4-3,few,CASSPAGGAHNEQFF
TRBV14,-,CASSQAGTGYDGYTF
TRBV5-1,many,CASSWTGGDYGYTF
TRBV11-2,many,CASHQPQHF
TRBV19,-,CASSITGTGQETQYF
TRBV6-4,few,CASSEVSSGFYEQYF
TRBV12-3/TRBV12-4,-,CASSPGRDQETQYF
TRBV12-3/TRBV12-4,-,CASSFEDSPLHF
TRBV29-1,few,CSVDDTQYF
TRBV19,few,CASSIGVSVGEQYF
TRBV7-9,few,CASSPGPGGQWSTEAFF
TRBV20-1,many,CSASSSRYEQYF
TRBV20-1,-,CSAAISGGFGPGYEQYF
TRBV29-1,few,CSVAHTSSNYGYTF
TRBV20-1,few,CSASGQTLVRGEQFF
TRBV27,-,CASTSRLRDEQFF
TRBV6-2/TRBV6-3,-,CASSYSPLTTYNEQFF
TRBV6-2/TRBV6-3,few,CASSRSGTNVLTF
TRBV7-2,few,CASSFGQGWTDTQYF
TRBV20-1,-,CSARSYPRTSHEQFF
TRBV12-3/TRBV12-4,few,CASSLASGAYNEQFF
TRBV20-1,many,CSARETSADGEQYF
TRBV29-1,many,CSVRTSGDYEQYF
TRBV12-3/TRBV12-4,many,CASRDRIAGNTIYF
TRBV19,-,CASSISALNYGYTF
TRBV20-1,-,CSARYRGAGYTF
TRBV2,few,CASKVQETQYF
TRBV9,few,CASSPLAGASTGELFF
TRBV6-5,many,CASRIGTSGSHFLANEQFF
TRBV29-1,-,CSVGTGTGFKQYF
TRBV3-1,few,CASSQALGTSGSGNEQFF
TRBV29-1,-,CSFCHSGAFYEQYF
TRBV11-2,-,CASSLAVGNTGELFF
TRBV11-3,-,CASSLDTEGADTQYF
TRBV6-4,-,CASSDSIDGDTQYF
TRBV5-1,many,CASSGGPSSSYNEQFF
TRBV18,few,CASRHGGPSGANVLTF
TRBV25-1,few,CASSESSSGRKDTQYF
TRBV12-5,few,CASGPGLAGGRGELFF
TRBV7-6,few,CASSLAAGGSYEQYF
TRBV7-6,-,CASSLGAGPDYEQYF
TRBV29-1,-,CSVDLAGGLDTQYF
TRBV4-2,few,CASSQEGTGEWRDTQYF
TRBV7-2,few,CASSLAGSLHNEQFF
TRBV5-1,few,CASSLRLAGRETQYF
TRBV5-1,-,CASSGLGLDTQYF